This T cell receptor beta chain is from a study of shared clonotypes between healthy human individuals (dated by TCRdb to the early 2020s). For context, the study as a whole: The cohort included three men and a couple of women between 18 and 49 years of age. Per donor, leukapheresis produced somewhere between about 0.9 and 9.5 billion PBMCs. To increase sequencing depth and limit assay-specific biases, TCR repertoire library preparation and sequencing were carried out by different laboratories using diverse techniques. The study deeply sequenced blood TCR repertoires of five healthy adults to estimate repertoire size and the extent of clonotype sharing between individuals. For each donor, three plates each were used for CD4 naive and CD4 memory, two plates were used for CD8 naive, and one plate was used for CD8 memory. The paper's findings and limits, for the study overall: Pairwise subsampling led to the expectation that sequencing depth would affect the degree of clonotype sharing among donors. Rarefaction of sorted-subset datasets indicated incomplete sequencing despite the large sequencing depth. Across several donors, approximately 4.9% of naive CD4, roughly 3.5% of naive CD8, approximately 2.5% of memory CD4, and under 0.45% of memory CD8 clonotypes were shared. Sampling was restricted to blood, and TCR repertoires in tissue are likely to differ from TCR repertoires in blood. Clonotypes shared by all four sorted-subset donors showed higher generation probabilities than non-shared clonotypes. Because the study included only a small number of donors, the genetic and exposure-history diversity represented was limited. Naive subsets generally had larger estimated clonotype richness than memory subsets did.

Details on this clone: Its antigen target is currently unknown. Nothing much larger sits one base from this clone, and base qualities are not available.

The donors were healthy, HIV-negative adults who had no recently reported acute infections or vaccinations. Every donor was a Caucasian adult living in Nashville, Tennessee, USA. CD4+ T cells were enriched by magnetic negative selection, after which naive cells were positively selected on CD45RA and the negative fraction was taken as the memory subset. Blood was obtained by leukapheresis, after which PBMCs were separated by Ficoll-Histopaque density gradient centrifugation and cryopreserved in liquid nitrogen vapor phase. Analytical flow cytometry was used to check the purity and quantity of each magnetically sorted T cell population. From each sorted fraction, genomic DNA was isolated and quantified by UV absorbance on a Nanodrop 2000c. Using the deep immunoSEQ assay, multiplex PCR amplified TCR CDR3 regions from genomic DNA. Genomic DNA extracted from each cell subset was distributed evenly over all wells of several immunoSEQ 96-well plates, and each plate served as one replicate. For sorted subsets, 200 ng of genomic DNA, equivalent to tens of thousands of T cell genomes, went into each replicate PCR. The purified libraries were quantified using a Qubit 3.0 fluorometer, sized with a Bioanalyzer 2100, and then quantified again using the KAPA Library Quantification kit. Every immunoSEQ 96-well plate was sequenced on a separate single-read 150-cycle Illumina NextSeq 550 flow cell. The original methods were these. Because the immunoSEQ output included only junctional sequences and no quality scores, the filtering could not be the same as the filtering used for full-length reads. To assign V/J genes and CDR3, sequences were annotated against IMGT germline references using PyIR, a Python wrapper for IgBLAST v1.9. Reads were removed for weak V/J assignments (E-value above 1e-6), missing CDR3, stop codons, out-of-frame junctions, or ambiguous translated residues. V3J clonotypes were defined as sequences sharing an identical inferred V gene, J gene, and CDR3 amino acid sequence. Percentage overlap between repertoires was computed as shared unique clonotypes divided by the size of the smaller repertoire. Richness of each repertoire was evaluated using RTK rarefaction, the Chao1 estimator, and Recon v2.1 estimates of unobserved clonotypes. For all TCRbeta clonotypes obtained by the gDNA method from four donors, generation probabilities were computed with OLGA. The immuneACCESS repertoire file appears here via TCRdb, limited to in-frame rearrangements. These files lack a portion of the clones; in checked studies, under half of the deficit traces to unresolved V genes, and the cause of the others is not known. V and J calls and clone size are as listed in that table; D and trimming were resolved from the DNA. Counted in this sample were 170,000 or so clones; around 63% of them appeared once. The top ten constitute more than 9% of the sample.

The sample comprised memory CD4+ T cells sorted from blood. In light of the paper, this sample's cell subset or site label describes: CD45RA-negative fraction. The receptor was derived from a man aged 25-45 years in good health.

The DNA sequence is as follows: TGTGCCAGCAGCAAGCGGGAGGGCCTTTACGAGCAGTACTTC. It is translated as CASSKREGLYEQYF. The V gene is TRBV4-2 and the J gene is TRBJ2-7; 10 bases in the middle match TRBD2. CDR1 LGHNA and CDR2 YNFKEQ are derived from the germline V gene. The V end gives up 5 bases and the J end 4 bases, leaving 5 bases in the junction not matched to a gene. From the cysteine up to the phenylalanine, the CDR3 has a length of 14 residues. Only the CDR3 region is kept as DNA, spanning 42 bases read in frame from base 1.